The subject of this entry is one T cell receptor (beta chain). Its specificity is unknown. This CDR3 spans 11 amino acids. V was pared by 3 bases and J by 9 bases, with 12 bases between. From germline, CDR1 is DFQATT and CDR2 SNEGSKA (reference sequence). PCR amplification relied on 60 Vbeta primers (plus 13 Jbeta primers). Source study methods: Counted up in a later analysis, unique TCR beta chains came to about 80 million, with around 9.9 million shared. Here immunoSEQ multiplex PCR was the method, and the copy in TCRdb shows in-frame clones only, minus some. That table is the source of V, J and clone size, and D and trimming were worked out from the DNA. The sample includes some 90,000 clones, 80% of them seen just once. The sample is drawn from a study of cytomegalovirus exposure and HLA in healthy donors. Study-level points and caveats: Reportedly, HLA-A and HLA-B alleles of most subjects were accurately predicted from TCR beta. The Asian-associated ancestry cluster reportedly had fewer N-insertions than the 666-donor mean in a later analysis. Later analysis identified several of the most significant clusters that appeared linked to common viral pathogens.

The J gene is TRBJ2-7, the V gene TRBV20-1; D might be TRBD2 (6 bases). The sample taken for sequencing was PBMCs. This receptor was taken from a man in his fifties or sixties in good health and CMV-seropositive. The CDR3 here is CSARGTGVQYF. CDR3 bases: TGCAGTGCTAGGGGCACGGGGGTGCAGTACTTC.